This T cell receptor (beta chain) was identified in a study of early T cells in non-severe SARS-CoV-2 infection. About the research overall: From unsorted whole blood, bulk RNA was sequenced, and the chains remained unpaired. Study conclusions and caveats: The matching step, a VDJdb search, favored anti-spike CD8 responses and missed private and CD4 specificities.

Unique molecular identifier tags were affixed to discrete cDNA molecules. TCRdb analysed the 5' RACE reads with MiXCR anew, one entry per CDR3 protein. The top ten hold around 15% of the sample, which has tens of thousands of distinct CDR3 sequences, 9.5% to 15% seen once. This clonotype was detected many times. Its antigen is unknown. Germline CDR1 and CDR2: SGHAT and FQNNGV. This CDR3 contains 14 residues. Deletions cut 1 base from V and 3 bases from J, with 6 bases between. The J gene is TRBJ2-2, the V gene TRBV11-2; D gene uncertain. The sample in question was whole blood, obtained at baseline. The TCR comes from an adult who was a healthcare worker with PCR-confirmed SARS-CoV-2 infection or an uninfected control (not recorded which). The donor label of this sample is uncertain. CDR3 sequence (DNA): TGTGCCAGCAGCTTAGTGCGGTACACCGGGGAGCTGTTTTTT. Amino acid sequence: CASSLVRYTGELFF. Together with reference TRBV11-2 and TRBJ2-2, the CDR3 gives the full variable domain: EAGVAQSPRYKIIEKRQSVAFWCNPISGHATLYWYQQILGQGPKLLIQFQNNGVVDDSQLPKDRFSAERLKGVDSTLKIQPAKLEDSAVYLCASSLVRYTGELFFGEGSRLTVL.